This T cell receptor (beta chain) was sequenced in a study of T cells of healthy individuals. V shed 1 base and J shed 8 bases, with 14 bases lying between them. The CDR3 loop spans 14 amino acids. TCRdb analysed the 5' RACE reads with MiXCR anew, one entry per CDR3 protein. The sample consists of tens of thousands of distinct CDR3 sequences, over 12% of them appearing once. V and J are TRBV12-3 or TRBV12-4 and TRBJ1-1; no clear D. The receptor was derived from a human donor in good health. CDR3 sequence (DNA): TGTGCCAGCAGTTTAGGTACGGGAAGCTCGGAAGCTTTCTTT. It yields the protein CASSLGTGSSEAFF.